Listed below are T cell receptor beta chains from one sample, sequenced in a study of cytomegalovirus exposure and HLA in healthy donors. Sequenced by immunoSEQ multiplex PCR; TCRdb stores in-frame clones only, minus some. Of approximately 160,000 clones in the sample, about 78% were seen once. Material: PBMCs. These receptors were obtained from a woman aged 45 to 65 in good health and CMV-seropositive. Both conserved end residues are part of each CDR3.

j_gene: TRBJ1-5; v_gene: TRBV2; CDR3aa: CASSDRVGQPQHF
j_gene: TRBJ1-4; v_gene: TRBV5-8; CDR3aa: CASSFGVSTTTNEKLFF
j_gene: TRBJ1-2; v_gene: TRBV6-5; CDR3aa: CASSTTGIRGGYTF
j_gene: TRBJ2-3; v_gene: TRBV15; CDR3aa: CATSRDTEDTQYF
j_gene: TRBJ2-1; v_gene: TRBV2; CDR3aa: CASSEYPGTGDEQFF
j_gene: TRBJ1-2; v_gene: TRBV9; CDR3aa: CASSVEGIYGYTF
j_gene: TRBJ2-1; v_gene: TRBV10-1; CDR3aa: CASSERSGAVNEQFF
j_gene: TRBJ1-2; v_gene: TRBV6-1; CDR3aa: CASSARLPGTYGYTF
j_gene: TRBJ2-7; v_gene: TRBV2; CDR3aa: CASRGLADEQYF
j_gene: TRBJ1-5; v_gene: TRBV18; CDR3aa: CASSLALEGQPQHF
j_gene: TRBJ1-3; v_gene: TRBV7-9; CDR3aa: CASSFPGTGSPGNTIYF
j_gene: TRBJ1-2; v_gene: TRBV15; CDR3aa: CATSRDRVTGYGYTF
j_gene: TRBJ2-7; v_gene: TRBV25-1; CDR3aa: CASSEYRASEQYF
j_gene: TRBJ2-5; v_gene: TRBV4-2; CDR3aa: CASSQPGQVQETQYF
j_gene: TRBJ2-5; v_gene: TRBV7-2; CDR3aa: CASSLGGLKTQYF
j_gene: TRBJ1-5; v_gene: TRBV19; CDR3aa: CASSIYFDSNSNQPQHF
j_gene: TRBJ2-3; v_gene: TRBV11-2; CDR3aa: CASSVRTGGGDTQYF
j_gene: TRBJ2-2; v_gene: TRBV6-1; CDR3aa: CASSLTSEGTGELFF
j_gene: TRBJ1-1; v_gene: TRBV5-1; CDR3aa: CASSFLGTGLNTEAFF
j_gene: TRBJ1-6; v_gene: TRBV19; CDR3aa: CASSIDRDSPLHF
j_gene: TRBJ1-2; v_gene: TRBV9; CDR3aa: CASSVGGGTRDGYTF
j_gene: TRBJ1-6; v_gene: TRBV5-1; CDR3aa: CASSLGAGESPLHF
j_gene: TRBJ2-7; v_gene: TRBV27; CDR3aa: CASSLGPGTASYEQYF
j_gene: TRBJ2-1; v_gene: TRBV9; CDR3aa: CASSTAGGGGDNEQFF
j_gene: TRBJ2-7; v_gene: TRBV6-5; CDR3aa: CASSSPGQGTYEQYF
j_gene: TRBJ2-1; v_gene: TRBV6-5; CDR3aa: CASSYWAGGVDEQFF
j_gene: TRBJ1-2; v_gene: TRBV6-1; CDR3aa: CASSAPGVGYTF
j_gene: TRBJ2-1; v_gene: TRBV4-1; CDR3aa: CASSQVRLAGGGTPEQFF
j_gene: TRBJ2-1; v_gene: TRBV10-1; CDR3aa: CASSEYLGQDNEQFF
j_gene: TRBJ2-5; v_gene: TRBV29-1; CDR3aa: CSVDIRGMKTQYF
j_gene: TRBJ2-5; v_gene: TRBV7-2; CDR3aa: CASSLGGQETQYF
j_gene: TRBJ1-5; v_gene: TRBV5-1; CDR3aa: CASRWRQGRYSNQPQHF
j_gene: TRBJ2-3; v_gene: TRBV5-1; CDR3aa: CASSLGTSGGTDTQYF
j_gene: TRBJ2-1; v_gene: TRBV6-5; CDR3aa: CASSYTGAYNEQFF
j_gene: TRBJ2-5; v_gene: TRBV5-1; CDR3aa: CASSFSPGGQETQYF
j_gene: TRBJ1-1; v_gene: TRBV4-1; CDR3aa: CASSLRANTEAFF
j_gene: TRBJ1-2; v_gene: TRBV4-2; CDR3aa: CASSQDLPSGSYGYTF
j_gene: TRBJ2-7; v_gene: TRBV2; CDR3aa: CASIKEGASNEQYF
j_gene: TRBJ1-4; v_gene: TRBV5-8; CDR3aa: CASSPAKQARNEKLFF
j_gene: TRBJ2-7; v_gene: TRBV6-5; CDR3aa: CASSRGQGSYEQYF
j_gene: TRBJ1-5; v_gene: TRBV4-1; CDR3aa: CASSPGQGVDQPQHF
j_gene: TRBJ2-4; v_gene: TRBV2; CDR3aa: CASQARPKNIQYF
j_gene: TRBJ2-1; v_gene: TRBV10-3; CDR3aa: CAISDRAAEQFF
j_gene: TRBJ2-3; v_gene: TRBV21-1; CDR3aa: CASRGLSDTQYF
j_gene: TRBJ1-4; v_gene: TRBV5-4; CDR3aa: CASSLTGGQGEKLFF
j_gene: TRBJ1-1; v_gene: TRBV5-1; CDR3aa: CASSLDGRPNTEAFF
j_gene: TRBJ1-4; v_gene: TRBV13; CDR3aa: CASRLDRGDEKLFF
j_gene: TRBJ1-3; v_gene: TRBV9; CDR3aa: CASSAQGSGNTIYF
j_gene: TRBJ2-7; v_gene: TRBV10-3; CDR3aa: CATTGQEKGYEQYF
j_gene: TRBJ2-1; v_gene: TRBV19; CDR3aa: CASSILGGNEQFF
j_gene: TRBJ2-5; v_gene: TRBV12-5; CDR3aa: CASGLDSIAGTQMTQYF
j_gene: TRBJ1-2; v_gene: TRBV5-6; CDR3aa: CASSFRSGNYGYTF
j_gene: TRBJ1-3; v_gene: TRBV5-6; CDR3aa: CASSYPSGSGNTIYF
j_gene: TRBJ2-2; v_gene: TRBV7-3; CDR3aa: CASSLMGQGAGTGELFF
j_gene: TRBJ2-7; v_gene: TRBV2; CDR3aa: CASSFPYYEQYF
j_gene: TRBJ2-7; v_gene: TRBV29-1; CDR3aa: CSVEGNRGEPYEQYF
j_gene: TRBJ1-2; v_gene: TRBV7-9; CDR3aa: CASSFQGTDGYTF
j_gene: TRBJ2-5; v_gene: TRBV7-3; CDR3aa: CASSQQGGETQYF
j_gene: TRBJ2-5; v_gene: TRBV15; CDR3aa: CATSTKRGGQETQYF
j_gene: TRBJ2-3; v_gene: TRBV2; CDR3aa: CASRLRLLTDTQYF